The 20 T cell receptor beta chains listed next were all sequenced from one sample in a study of post-analysis software for immune sequencing data. Overall study findings and caveats: Roughly five TRBV segments were more frequent in patients than controls; TRBV5-6, TRBV5-1 and TRBV20-1 belonged to this group.

Their antigens are not known. Unique molecular identifiers were carried by the TCR beta cDNA libraries. Using its own MiXCR run on the PCR reads, TCRdb lists one record per CDR3 protein. The data hold hundreds of thousands of distinct CDR3 sequences, with roughly 50% observed a single time. The sample consisted of blood. Receptor source: a girl aged 5-17 years with multiple sclerosis.

In this sample, this clonotype turned up a few times. J is TRBJ2-6 and V is TRBV5-1; D uncertain. Trimming took off 0 bases at V and 0 bases at J, with 13 bases between the two ends. This CDR3 contains 18 residues. Germline values: CDR1 SGHRS, CDR2 YFSETQ. CDR3: CASSLALGIDSGANVLTF. CDR3 DNA sequence: TGCGCCAGCAGCTTGGCCTTGGGGATAGACTCTGGGGCCAACGTCCTGACTTTC.

This clonotype was observed a few times. The gene calls are TRBV7-6 and TRBJ2-3; 9 nucleotides agree with TRBD2. V lost 2 bases to trimming and J lost 3 bases; unmatched junction nucleotides: 9. Germline CDR1 is SGHVS and CDR2 is FNYEAQ. This CDR3 contains 17 residues. The CDR3 spells CASSLLRGLAGTDTQYF. CDR3 in DNA: TGTGCCAGCAGCTTATTGCGGGGCCTAGCGGGAACAGATACGCAGTATTTT.

The J gene is TRBJ2-5, the V gene TRBV11-2; 14 nucleotides align to TRBD2. The CDR3 length is 16 residues. Trimming at V came to 6 bases and at J to 2 bases, leaving 5 bases not matched to a gene. Germline CDR1 is SGHAT and CDR2 is FQNNGV. CDR3 region: CASSSWTSGGQETQYF. The CDR3, as DNA: TGTGCCAGCAGTTCCTGGACTAGCGGGGGGCAAGAGACCCAGTACTTC.

The CDR3 DNA reads TGTGCCAGCAGCGCACAGGGGGCAGAGTACAATGAGCAGTTCTTC. It codes for CASSAQGAEYNEQFF. The chain uses TRBV2 and TRBJ2-1, with TRBD1 identical over 9 bases. V shed 6 bases and J 4 bases; nucleotides not matched to a gene: 7. The CDR3 runs 15 residues. Germline CDR1 and CDR2: SNHLY and FYNNEI.

The V call is TRBV7-9, the J call TRBJ2-1; D is undetermined. Germline-derived CDR1 and CDR2 are SEHNR and FQNEAQ (reference sequence). The CDR3 sequence is 13 residues long. V was trimmed by 2 bases and J by 8 bases, leaving 10 bases between them. CDR3 bases: TGTGCCAGCAGCTTACCCCCCCGGTATGAGCAGTTCTTC. Its translation: CASSLPPRYEQFF.

The chain joins TRBV7-3 to TRBJ2-7, with 9 bases matching TRBD1. The CDR3 runs to 14 residues. Looked up from germline, CDR1 is SGHTA and CDR2 is FQGTGA. V lost 6 bases to trimming and J lost 2 bases; unmatched junction nucleotides: 5. CDR3 in amino acids: CASSYGTGTYEQYF. The CDR3 DNA reads as TGTGCCAGCAGTTATGGGACAGGGACCTACGAGCAGTACTTC.

The V call is TRBV7-9, the J call TRBJ1-2; D perhaps matches TRBD1 (6 bases). CDR1 is SEHNR and CDR2 is FQNEAQ in the germline V gene (reference sequence). V was shortened by 2 bases and J by 2 bases, with 15 bases between the two germline ends. The CDR3 is 16 residues long. CDR3 residues: CASSLHTGPENYGYTF. The DNA for the CDR3 is TGTGCCAGCAGCTTACACACAGGGCCGGAGAACTATGGCTACACCTTC. The variable domain in full, completed from reference TRBV7-9 and TRBJ1-2, reads DTGVSQNPRHKITKRGQNVTFRCDPISEHNRLYWYRQTLGQGPEFLTYFQNEAQLEKSRLLSDRFSAERPKGSFSTLEIQRTEQGDSAMYLCASSLHTGPENYGYTFGSGTRLTVV.

This clonotype turned up a few times. V is TRBV12-3 or TRBV12-4 and J is TRBJ2-1; D is possibly TRBD2 (6 bases). There are 11 residues in the CDR3. Trimming cost V 8 bases and J 8 bases, with 10 bases left between them. CDR3 residues: CASAGFDEQFF. CDR3 in DNA: TGTGCCAGCGCGGGGTTTGATGAGCAGTTCTTC.

The V call is TRBV3-1, the J call TRBJ1-3; D is uncertain. V gave up 3 bases and J gave up 0 bases, with 18 bases separating them. This CDR3 is built from 18 residues. Germline CDR1 reads LGHDT; CDR2 reads YNNKEL (reference sequence). CDR3 in DNA: TGTGCCAGCAGCCAGAGAGGTGGACTCAGTAACTCTGGAAACACCATATATTTT. As protein: CASSQRGGLSNSGNTIYF.

This clonotype was observed a handful of times. For the CDR3, the DNA is TGTGCCAGCAGTTACCGGGTCACAGGTGGCTATGGCTACACCTTC. This codes for CASSYRVTGGYGYTF. This rearrangement joins TRBV6-5 to TRBJ1-2; a possible D gene is TRBD1 (5 bases). The CDR3 covers 15 residues. Germline loops: CDR1 MNHEY, CDR2 SVGAGI. The V gene lost 2 bases and the J gene lost 4 bases, with 14 bases spanning the gap.

This CDR3 reads CSFAGLDTEAFF. The CDR3, as DNA: TGCAGCTTTGCGGGGTTGGACACTGAAGCTTTCTTT. This chain connects TRBV29-1 to TRBJ1-1; D gene unclear. The CDR3 is made up of 12 amino acids. The ends were cut back, 8 bases at V and 3 bases at J, with 13 bases in the middle. Per the germline V gene, CDR1 is SQVTM and CDR2 is ANQGSEA.

The chain links TRBV3-1 to TRBJ2-7; D not resolved. Germline lookup yields CDR1 LGHDT and CDR2 YNNKEL (reference sequence). The CDR3 sequence is 15 residues long. Deletions cut 0 bases from V and 1 base from J, with 10 bases between. The CDR3: CASSQDFLLSYEQYF. The CDR3 DNA sequence: TGTGCCAGCAGCCAAGACTTCCTTTTATCCTACGAGCAGTACTTC.

This chain links TRBV20-1 with TRBJ2-1; D is possibly TRBD1 or TRBD2 (6 bases each). The CDR3 runs to 14 residues. Deletions cut 4 bases from V and 8 bases from J, with 18 bases between. Per the germline V gene, CDR1 is DFQATT and CDR2 is SNEGSKA (reference sequence). In DNA form, the CDR3 reads TGCAGTGCTATCAGGGGACTTGCGCGGGATGAGCAGTTCTTC. Translation gives CSAIRGLARDEQFF.

The chain is built from TRBV7-9 and TRBJ2-5; 10 bases fit TRBD2. CDR3 length: 18 residues. J gave up 5 bases and V 4 bases, and 16 bases lay outside the gene matches. Germline CDR1 is SEHNR and CDR2 is FQNEAQ (reference sequence). DNA of the CDR3: TGTGCCAGCAGCTCCCGGGTAGCGGGGGGTCCGGCGTGGGAGACCCAGTACTTC. This codes for CASSSRVAGGPAWETQYF.

This clonotype was counted a few times. The gene calls are TRBV29-1 and TRBJ2-4; 9 nucleotides agree with TRBD1. The DNA matches TRBJ2-7 better at its end, which makes the J call doubtful. The CDR3 is 18 residues long. Germline CDR1 SQVTM, CDR2 ANQGSEA. The CDR3 DNA reads TGCAGCGTTCGACTCTTCCCGGACAGGGGAGTTTACTCCTACGAGCAGTACTTC. Translated: CSVRLFPDRGVYSYEQYF.

The chain is built from TRBV5-1 and TRBJ2-6, with 7 bases fitting TRBD1. J gave up 2 bases and V 6 bases, and 11 bases lay outside the gene matches. The CDR3 spans 17 residues. CDR1 is SGHRS and CDR2 is YFSETQ in the germline V gene. The CDR3 loop is CASIGTNRGPGANVLTF. The CDR3 DNA reads TGCGCCAGCATAGGCACCAACAGGGGCCCTGGGGCCAACGTCCTGACTTTC.

This chain joins TRBV7-2 and TRBJ2-1; TRBD1 might be the D (7 bases). The V gene lost 2 bases and the J gene lost 0 bases, with 23 bases spanning the gap. The CDR3 has 20 residues. CDR1 is SGHTA and CDR2 is FQGNSA in the germline V gene. CDR3 bases: TGTGCCAGCAGCTTAAGAGGGGGCTGGAGGGCCTCGAGCTCCTACAATGAGCAGTTCTTC. It codes for CASSLRGGWRASSSYNEQFF.

The rearrangement links TRBV27 to TRBJ2-7; D possibly corresponds to TRBD2 (6 bases). The CDR3 consists of 14 residues. Germline lookup yields CDR1 MNHEY and CDR2 SMNVEV (reference sequence). V was clipped by 1 base and J by 1 base, with 8 bases between them. CDR3 protein: CASSLWRGSYEQYF. CDR3 DNA: TGTGCCAGCAGTTTATGGCGGGGATCCTACGAGCAGTACTTC.

The CDR3 DNA reads as TGTGCCATCAATCCAGGACAGGGGGCTGCTGGGGCCAACGTCCTGACTTTC. This codes for CAINPGQGAAGANVLTF. The genes are TRBV10-3 and TRBJ2-6; 11 bases are shared with TRBD1. Losses at the gene ends were 7 bases for V and 2 bases for J; bases not matched to a gene: 7. The CDR3 is made up of 17 amino acids. The germline CDR1 and CDR2 sequences are ENHRY and SYGVKD.

A word on this clonotype: A single base separates this from a much larger clone, so it may be a read error. V gene TRBV20-1 combines with J gene TRBJ2-1, with 8 bases lining up with TRBD1. Losses at the gene ends were 5 bases for V and 1 base for J; bases not matched to a gene: 7. This CDR3 region has 15 residues. Germline V lookup: CDR1 DFQATT, CDR2 SNEGSKA (reference sequence). CDR3 sequence (DNA): TGCAGTGCTGGAGCGGACAGGGAATCCTACAATGAGCAGTTCTTC. Translation gives CSAGADRESYNEQFF.